This record concerns one TCR beta chain sequence. Compared with germline, one end of the junction differs, possibly owing to a read error. TCRdb processed the 5' RACE reads anew with MiXCR; each CDR3 protein has one entry. The data contain 430,000 or so distinct CDR3 sequences, around 27% of them seen just once; the ten biggest clones take up around 12%. The length of the CDR3 is 14 residues. This sample was included in a study of T-cell memory formation after mild COVID-19. The sequenced sample was PBMCs or a T cell subset sorted from them (not recorded which). V usage is TRBV12-3 or TRBV12-4 and J usage is TRBJ2-7; D unclear. This TCR derives from an adult woman who had mild COVID-19 (a few samples of this study predate the infection). Cell type and time point are not known. CDR3 in amino acids: CASSLVHLPYEQYF. The CDR3 DNA sequence: TGTGCCAGCAGCTTAGTACACCTACCCTACGAGCAGTACTTC.